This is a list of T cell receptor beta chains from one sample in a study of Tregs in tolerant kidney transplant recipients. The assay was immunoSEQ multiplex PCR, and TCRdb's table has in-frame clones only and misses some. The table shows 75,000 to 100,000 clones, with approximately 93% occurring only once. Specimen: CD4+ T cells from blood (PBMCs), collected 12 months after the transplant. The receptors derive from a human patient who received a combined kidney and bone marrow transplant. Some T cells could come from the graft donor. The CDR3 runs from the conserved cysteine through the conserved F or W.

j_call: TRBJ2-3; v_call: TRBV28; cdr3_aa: CASSSHTDTQYF
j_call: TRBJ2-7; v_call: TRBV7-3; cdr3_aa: CASSLTGGLEQYF
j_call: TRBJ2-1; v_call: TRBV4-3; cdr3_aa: CASSQDVAVTGYNEQFF
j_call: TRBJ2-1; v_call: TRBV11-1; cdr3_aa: CASSFYPSGGVNEQFF
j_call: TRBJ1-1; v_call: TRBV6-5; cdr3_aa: CAIGREANTEAFF
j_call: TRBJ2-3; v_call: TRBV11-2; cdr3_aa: CASSFSLAGITDTQYF
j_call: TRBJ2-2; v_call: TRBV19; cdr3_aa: CASSGDSLLGELFF
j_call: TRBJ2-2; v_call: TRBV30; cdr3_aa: CAWRTGFTGELFF
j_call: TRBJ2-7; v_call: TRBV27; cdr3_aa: CASSLGQGAYEQYF
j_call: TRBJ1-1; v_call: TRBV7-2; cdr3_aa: CASSSTGGRTEAFF
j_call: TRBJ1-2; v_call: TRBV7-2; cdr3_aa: CASSLNRGQGKDGYTF